One and the same sample provided the 3 T cell receptor beta chains below, sequenced in a study of blood T cells in healthy people across ages. A J-beta primer mix and a sample-barcoded 5' primer were used in a second PCR of about 7 to 12 cycles. From the 5' RACE reads, TCRdb called clonotypes with MiXCR, one entry per CDR3 protein. The sample lists roughly 2 million distinct CDR3 sequences; roughly 49% were seen once. The sample consisted of blood. The receptors here all came from a woman aged 35 to 49 in good health.

This chain joins TRBV27 and TRBJ2-7, with D possibly matching TRBD2 (6 bases). V lost 5 bases to trimming and J lost 0 bases, with 11 bases between them. Germline assignment: CDR1 MNHEY and CDR2 SMNVEV (reference sequence). The CDR3 sequence is 14 residues long. CDR3 coding DNA: TGTGCCAGCAGTCCCTGGGGGGTCTCCTACGAGCAGTACTTC. Its protein product is CASSPWGVSYEQYF.

The chain recombines TRBV11-3 with TRBJ2-1; 10 positions agree with TRBD2. Germline lookup yields CDR1 SGHNT and CDR2 YENEEA. This CDR3 has 13 residues. The V segment lost 9 bases and the J segment 7 bases; nucleotides outside the gene matches: 6. CDR3 sequence reads: CASAGTSVNEQFF. The CDR3 nucleotides are TGTGCCAGTGCCGGGACTAGCGTTAATGAGCAGTTCTTC.

Regarding this clonotype: One junction end does not reproduce the germline sequence, and a read error may be involved. The J gene is TRBJ1-4, the V gene TRBV27, with 8 positions matching TRBD1. From germline, CDR1 is MNHEY and CDR2 SMNVEV (reference sequence). The CDR3 has 14 amino acids. The CDR3 sequence: CASSVQGGREKPFF. CDR3 sequence (DNA): TGTGCCAGCAGCGTACAGGGGGGAAGGGAAAAACCGTTTTTT.